These T cell receptor beta chains were read from a single sample in a study of blood T cells in healthy people across ages. MiXCR, run by TCRdb on the 5' RACE reads, gives a single entry per CDR3 protein. The sample carries under 2 million distinct CDR3 sequences, roughly 32% recorded once. Sequences were obtained from blood. These receptors were obtained from a woman in her 30s in good health. Each CDR3 is given with its conserved first and last residue. The D gene is left open where the match is weak. Only part of the rows carry a size: once, few, many, or a class if the clone is expanded.

len,v_gene,d_gene,abundance,j_gene,CDR3nt,CDR3aa
17,TRBV5-1,.,.,TRBJ2-3,TGCGCCAGCAGCTTGGAATCTACTTGGGTTGGGGGAGATACGCAGTATTTT,CASSLESTWVGGDTQYF
15,TRBV7-9,.,once,TRBJ1-1,TGTGCCAGCAGCCGCCAGAAAACGGCGAACACTGAAGCTTTCTTT,CASSRQKTANTEAFF
17,TRBV11-1,.,.,TRBJ2-7,TGTGCCTGCAGCTTAGACGGCGCAGACCTCTCCACCTACGAGCAGTACTTC,CACSLDGADLSTYEQYF
15,TRBV6-1,TRBD1,.,TRBJ1-2,TGCGCCAGCAGTGACCGGCGACAGGGGGTCAATGGCTACACCTTC,CASSDRRQGVNGYTF
17,TRBV2,.,.,TRBJ2-1,TGTGCCAGCAGTCAGGGACCAGCGGGCCCGCGTCACAATGAGCAGTTCTTC,CASSQGPAGPRHNEQFF
17,TRBV28,.,once,TRBJ1-4,TGTGCCAGCAGTTTATCCCAACGGACAGCCGATTATGAAAAACTGTTTTTT,CASSLSQRTADYEKLFF
15,TRBV28,.,few,TRBJ2-3,TGTGCCAGCAGCCGACAGGGAGGAGTAACAGATACGCAGTATTTT,CASSRQGGVTDTQYF
19,TRBV12-3/TRBV12-4,TRBD2,few,TRBJ2-1,TGTGCCAGCAACATCGGACTAGCGGGGGGATCGAGCTCCTACAATGAGCAGTTCTTC,CASNIGLAGGSSSYNEQFF
15,TRBV2,TRBD2,few,TRBJ2-1,TGTGCCAGCAGTGAGCGGGGGGGCGGTATCCTTGAGCAGTTCTTC,CASSERGGGILEQFF
15,TRBV5-4,TRBD2,few,TRBJ2-1,TGTGCCAGCAGCTTGCGAAGCGGGGGGCACGATGAGCAGTTCTTC,CASSLRSGGHDEQFF
14,TRBV5-1,.,.,TRBJ1-2,TGCGCCAGCAGCTACGACCGGGAGGTCTATGGCTACACCTTC,CASSYDREVYGYTF
15,TRBV28,TRBD2,.,TRBJ2-7,TGTGCCAGCAGTCCGCCGGGGGGGAGGACCTACGAGCAGTACTTC,CASSPPGGRTYEQYF
15,TRBV12-3/TRBV12-4,TRBD1,few,TRBJ2-3,TGTGCCAGCAGTTTGGGACAGGGGGAGGCAGATACGCAGTATTTT,CASSLGQGEADTQYF
16,TRBV24-1,TRBD2,.,TRBJ2-1,TGTGCCACCAGTGATCTGGGACTAGCGGGAGATCATGAGCAGTTCTTC,CATSDLGLAGDHEQFF
11,TRBV7-3,.,many,TRBJ1-2,TGTGCCTGGGGCAATAACTATGGCTACACCTTC,CAWGNNYGYTF
15,TRBV4-1,.,.,TRBJ1-1,TGCGCCAGCAGCTTCGGGGGGCGAAGGAACACTGAAGCTTTCTTT,CASSFGGRRNTEAFF
13,TRBV9,.,few,TRBJ2-1,TGTGCCAGCAGTGTAGGGGGTAGCGCAGAGCAGTTCTTC,CASSVGGSAEQFF
14,TRBV28,.,.,TRBJ1-1,TGTGCCAGCATTAATAGAGGGGGGAACACTGAAGCTTTCTTT,CASINRGGNTEAFF
17,TRBV12-3/TRBV12-4,TRBD2,.,TRBJ2-3,TGTGCCAGCAGTTTAACGGCTAGCGGGAGGACCCCAGATGCGCAGTATTTT,CASSLTASGRTPDAQYF
16,TRBV12-3/TRBV12-4,TRBD2,few,TRBJ2-5,TGTGCCAGCAGCGCAAGGAGACTAGCGGGGTGGGAGACCCAGTACTTC,CASSARRLAGWETQYF
15,TRBV20-1,TRBD2,.,TRBJ2-7,TGCAGTGCTACCATGGGAGCGGGGGCCCCCTACGAGCAGTACTTC,CSATMGAGAPYEQYF
12,TRBV30,.,.,TRBJ2-7,TGTGCCTGGAAAAGGGGACACAACGAGCAGTACTTC,CAWKRGHNEQYF
13,TRBV11-1,TRBD2,few,TRBJ2-1,TGTGCCAGCAGCCCGACTAGCCCCAATGAGCAGTTCTTC,CASSPTSPNEQFF
15,TRBV6-5,TRBD1,.,TRBJ2-3,TGTGCCAGCAGTCTCAAGGGACAGCCTACAGATACGCAGTATTTT,CASSLKGQPTDTQYF
13,TRBV14,.,.,TRBJ2-1,TGTGCCAGCAGCCAAGTCGCGTTAAATAAGCAGTTCTTC,CASSQVALNKQFF
15,TRBV20-1,TRBD2,few,TRBJ2-3,TGCAGTGCTAGGACCTTAGCGGGGGGGCGGGATACGCAGTATTTT,CSARTLAGGRDTQYF
15,TRBV11-1,TRBD2,.,TRBJ2-2,TGTGCCACCTCTTCGGGGGGAACGAACACCGGGGAGCTGTTTTTT,CATSSGGTNTGELFF